The T cell receptor beta chain under discussion was sequenced for a study of T cells generated in artificial thymic organoids. For the study at large: FACS removed CD4 immature single positive or double positive precursors in some experiments. Findings of the study overall: Organoid-derived CD8 single positive T cells showed physiological TCR clonotype diversity.

The CDR3 loop spans 12 amino acids. Deletions cut 5 bases from V and 7 bases from J, with 12 bases between. The V gene's germline CDR1 is SGHVS and CDR2 FNYEAQ. This clonotype counts as medium-sized. What it binds is unknown. Each sample used roughly 40,000 to 210,000 sorted cells for RNA. Reverse primers in the TRAC or TRBC constant regions drove separate semi-nested PCRs for TCRalpha and TCRbeta. From the 5' RACE reads, TCRdb called clonotypes with MiXCR, one entry per CDR3 protein. The profile shows more than 8,000 distinct CDR3 sequences, around 17% of them singletons. The sample taken for sequencing was naive CD8+ T cells from the thymus. Documented subset: CD3+TCRalphabeta+CD8SP T cells; for blood, CD45RO-CCR7+ naive CD8+ T cells. V usage is TRBV7-6 and J usage is TRBJ2-7, with D uncertain. This TCR derives from a human donor who gave cord blood stem cells for thymic organoid culture, a cardiac surgery patient who gave postnatal thymus, or a blood donor (not recorded which). As DNA, the CDR3 is TGTGCCAGCAGCCCTACGGGTTATGAGCAGTACTTC. Amino acids: CASSPTGYEQYF.